Each of the 30 T cell receptor beta chains below was sequenced from the same sample in a study of control samples from healthy donors and cancer patients. Clones were sequenced by immunoSEQ multiplex PCR, and TCRdb holds only the in-frame ones, with some missing. The sample carries just over 150,000 clones, about 94% recorded once. Sequences were obtained from blood. Receptors were obtained from a man aged 50-60 years in good health.

This rearrangement joins TRBV27 to TRBJ1-2; D is unresolved. Germline loops: CDR1 MNHEY, CDR2 SMNVEV (reference sequence). V lost 6 bases and J 7 bases, leaving 18 bases between the germline ends. This CDR3 spans 14 amino acids. The CDR3 DNA is TGTGCCAGCAGCCTAGCATGGGAGGTGGGTGGCTACACCTTC. Residues: CASSLAWEVGGYTF.

J is TRBJ2-1 and V is TRBV19; the D is unclear. Germline V gene lookup returns CDR1 LNHDA and CDR2 SQIVND (reference sequence). The CDR3 spans 14 residues. The V and J ends lost 10 bases and 1 base respectively, with 14 bases between them. The CDR3 sequence: CATARAVSYNEQFF. The CDR3 DNA reads TGTGCCACCGCTCGGGCAGTATCCTACAATGAGCAGTTCTTC.

This chain uses TRBV20-1 with TRBJ2-2, with 9 bases lining up with TRBD2. Germline V gene lookup returns CDR1 DFQATT and CDR2 SNEGSKA (reference sequence). This CDR3 has 16 residues. Losses at the gene ends were 3 bases for V and 2 bases for J; bases not matched to a gene: 7. CDR3 sequence reads: CSASFAAGGNTGELFF. The CDR3 bases are TGCAGTGCTAGTTTTGCAGCGGGGGGAAACACCGGGGAGCTGTTTTTT.

This clone was seen only once. The chain uses TRBV5-1 and TRBJ2-7; either TRBD1 or TRBD2 may supply D (7 bases each). Germline assignment: CDR1 SGHRS and CDR2 YFSETQ. Trimming stripped 4 bases from V and 3 bases from J, with 14 bases between. The CDR3 runs to 14 residues. This CDR3 reads CASSSGTVDYEQYF. The DNA for the CDR3 is TGCGCCAGCAGCAGCGGGACAGTAGACTACGAGCAGTACTTC.

V usage is TRBV7-9 and J usage is TRBJ2-3; 10 nucleotides align to TRBD2. The germline V gene has CDR1 SEHNR and CDR2 FQNEAQ (reference sequence). This CDR3 comprises 16 residues. V lost 4 bases, J lost 2 bases, and 6 bases stayed unmatched. Here the CDR3 reads CASSSGTSEHTDTQYF. The CDR3 DNA reads as TGTGCCAGCAGCTCCGGGACTAGCGAACACACAGATACGCAGTATTTT.

The chain employs TRBV14 and TRBJ1-4, with D possibly TRBD1 on 6 matching bases. The germline V gene has CDR1 SGHDN and CDR2 FVKESK. Between the trimmed V and J ends, which lost 4 bases and 11 bases, there was a span of 11 bases. The CDR3 is 12 residues long. The CDR3 bases are TGTGCCAGCAGCCCTAAGGGGGTGAAACTGTTTTTT. Its protein product is CASSPKGVKLFF. The full variable domain, completed using reference TRBV14 and TRBJ1-4, is EAGVTQFPSHSVIEKGQTVTLRCDPISGHDNLYWYRRVMGKEIKFLLHFVKESKQDESGMPNNRFLAERTGGTYSTLKVQPAELEDSGVYFCASSPKGVKLFFGSGTQLSVL.

This chain connects TRBV4-1 to TRBJ2-1; 11 positions agree with TRBD2. The V gene's germline CDR1 is MGHRA and CDR2 YSYEKL. J lost 4 bases, V lost 0 bases, and 5 bases had no gene match. The CDR3 runs 17 residues. The CDR3 is CASSQDLASGRYNEQFF. The CDR3 bases are TGCGCCAGCAGCCAAGACTTGGCTAGCGGGAGGTACAATGAGCAGTTCTTC.

The chain joins TRBV27 to TRBJ2-6; the D is unclear. CDR1 and CDR2 (germline): MNHEY, SMNVEV (reference sequence). Trimming stripped 7 bases from V and 12 bases from J, with 7 bases between. CDR3 size: 10 residues. For the CDR3, the DNA is TGTGCCAGCACTCTTAGCGTCCTGACTTTC. It encodes CASTLSVLTF.

V usage is TRBV3-1 (or the pseudogene TRBV3-2) and J usage is TRBJ1-4, with D perhaps TRBD1 (6 bases). Trimming stripped 1 base from V and 4 bases from J, with 10 bases between. The V gene's germline CDR1 is LGHDT and CDR2 YNNKEL (reference sequence). The CDR3 extends over 15 amino acids. CDR3 DNA: TGTGCCAGCAGCCAAGTTGGACAGCTTAATGAAAAACTGTTTTTT. It is translated as CASSQVGQLNEKLFF.

This chain connects TRBV28 to TRBJ2-7, with 13 bases matching TRBD2. The CDR3 is made up of 14 amino acids. V shed 6 bases, J shed 3 bases, and the junction held 2 bases outside the gene matches. In germline, CDR1 is MDHEN, CDR2 SYDVKM. CDR3 in DNA: TGTGCCAGCAGGGGGACTAGCGGGAACTACGAGCAGTACTTC. Protein product: CASRGTSGNYEQYF.

The chain employs TRBV5-1 and TRBJ1-4; 8 nucleotides align to TRBD1. The ends lost 4 bases at V and 5 bases at J; junction bases unmatched: 4. This CDR3 is 14 amino acids long. The germline gives CDR1 SGHRS, CDR2 YFSETQ. CDR3 amino acids: CASSDRGENEKLFF. The CDR3 DNA is TGCGCCAGCAGCGACAGGGGTGAGAATGAAAAACTGTTTTTT.

The chain employs TRBV28 and TRBJ2-3; TRBD2 agrees at 12 bases. The CDR3 covers 15 residues. CDR1 and CDR2 (germline): MDHEN, SYDVKM. V lost 6 bases, J lost 11 bases, and 12 bases stayed unmatched. The CDR3 sequence is CASRGTSGLSLGQYF. The CDR3 DNA sequence: TGTGCCAGCAGAGGGACTAGCGGGTTGTCCCTTGGGCAGTATTTT.

The gene calls are TRBV4-1 and TRBJ2-1, with 7 bases lining up with TRBD2. Germline trimming cut 4 bases from V and 7 bases from J; bases unmatched to any gene: 4. Germline V gene sequence: CDR1 MGHRA, CDR2 YSYEKL. This CDR3 has 13 amino acids. CDR3 in amino acids: CASSPLAPNEQFF. The CDR3 DNA reads as TGCGCCAGCAGCCCACTAGCGCCTAATGAGCAGTTCTTC.

This chain joins TRBV5-1 and TRBJ1-1, with D tentatively TRBD1 (6 bases). Germline V gene sequence: CDR1 SGHRS, CDR2 YFSETQ. The V end lost 5 bases, the J end lost 0 bases, and 17 bases lay between the germline ends. The CDR3 loop spans 16 amino acids. CDR3 in amino acids: CASRLTQGSLNTEAFF. CDR3 in DNA: TGCGCCAGCAGACTGACACAGGGTAGCTTGAACACTGAAGCTTTCTTT.

The chain recombines TRBV28 with TRBJ1-2; D perhaps matches TRBD1 (5 bases). Trimming left V 6 bases short and J 3 bases short, with 14 bases between. This CDR3 has 14 amino acids. The germline CDR1 and CDR2 sequences are MDHEN and SYDVKM. CDR3 DNA sequence: TGTGCCAGCAGGCTAGGACGGGACCACTATGGCTACACCTTC. It yields the protein CASRLGRDHYGYTF.

The gene calls are TRBV7-6 and TRBJ2-5, with TRBD2 matching 7 bases. Germline values: CDR1 SGHVS, CDR2 FNYEAQ. V lost 8 bases to trimming and J lost 1 base; unmatched junction nucleotides: 10. The CDR3 contains 15 residues. As DNA, the CDR3 is TGTGCCAGCCTGATGGGGGGGTTGGGCCAAGAGACCCAGTACTTC. Translated, it gives CASLMGGLGQETQYF.

This chain joins TRBV24-1 and TRBJ2-2; the match to TRBD1 covers 7 bases. Germline V gene sequence: CDR1 KGHDR, CDR2 SFDVKD. CDR3 size: 16 residues. After removal of 6 bases from V and 0 bases from J, the junction contained 6 bases not matched to a gene. CDR3 sequence: CATSPTGAANTGELFF. The CDR3 region has the DNA TGTGCCACCAGTCCCACAGGGGCCGCGAACACCGGGGAGCTGTTTTTT.

The V call is TRBV5-5, the J call TRBJ2-5; TRBD2 might be the D (7 bases). The V and J ends lost 4 bases and 5 bases respectively, with 18 bases between them. The CDR3 extends over 15 amino acids. Germline V gene lookup returns CDR1 SGHKS and CDR2 YYEKEE (reference sequence). The CDR3 nucleotides are TGTGCCAGCAGCCTCCCCGGGGGGCGTGAGGAGACCCAGTACTTC. It codes for CASSLPGGREETQYF.

The chain carries TRBV4-1 and TRBJ1-1; 10 bases match TRBD1. Germline V gene sequence: CDR1 MGHRA, CDR2 YSYEKL. The CDR3 spans 14 residues. V lost 6 bases and J lost 6; bases outside the gene matches: 7. CDR3 sequence (DNA): TGCGCCAGCAGACCCGGGACAGGGGCCTCTGAAGCTTTCTTT. This translates into CASRPGTGASEAFF.

The genes are TRBV3-1 (or the pseudogene TRBV3-2) and TRBJ1-6, with D uncertain. Germline CDR1 and CDR2: LGHDT and YNNKEL (reference sequence). V dropped 5 bases and J dropped 5 bases, with 4 bases sitting between them. The CDR3 covers 12 residues. In DNA, the CDR3 is TGTGCCAGCAGCGGAAATAATTCACCCCTCCACTTT. Its translation is CASSGNNSPLHF.

The chain joins TRBV2 to TRBJ1-5; D is unclear. CDR1 and CDR2 from the germline V gene are SNHLY and FYNNEI. The CDR3 covers 13 residues. V lost 7 bases and J 8 bases, leaving 15 bases between the germline ends. CDR3 protein: CASNRERLEPQHF. In DNA form, the CDR3 reads TGTGCCAGCAACAGAGAAAGGTTGGAGCCCCAGCATTTT.

V gene TRBV6-6 combines with J gene TRBJ2-5; tentatively, D is TRBD2 (5 bases). V lost 5 bases to trimming and J lost 4 bases, with 20 bases between them. Per the germline V gene, CDR1 is MNHNY and CDR2 is SVGAGI (reference sequence). The CDR3 totals 16 residues. As DNA, the CDR3 is TGTGCCAGCAGTCGAGTGGATAGCGTGGGAATAGAGACCCAGTACTTC. It codes for CASSRVDSVGIETQYF.

In its sample, this clone was seen a few times. The chain employs TRBV2 and TRBJ2-5; 8 bases map to TRBD2. V trimming: 4 bases; J trimming: 1 base; junction bases outside the gene matches: 5. Germline V gene sequence: CDR1 SNHLY, CDR2 FYNNEI. The CDR3 consists of 15 residues. The CDR3 spells CASSGRGAGQETQYF. In nucleotides, the CDR3 is TGTGCCAGCAGTGGGCGGGGGGCAGGCCAAGAGACCCAGTACTTC.

The gene calls are TRBV28 and TRBJ2-7, with TRBD1 identical over 7 bases. The CDR3 contains 12 residues. The germline gives CDR1 MDHEN, CDR2 SYDVKM. V trimming: 3 bases; J trimming: 4 bases; junction bases outside the gene matches: 0. The CDR3 region has the DNA TGTGCCAGCAGTTTGGACAGGTACGAGCAGTACTTC. Translating gives CASSLDRYEQYF.

The rearrangement uses TRBV19 and TRBJ2-3; 8 nucleotides match TRBD2. The CDR3 spans 14 residues. Germline CDR1 reads LNHDA; CDR2 reads SQIVND (reference sequence). Germline trimming cut 7 bases from V and 7 bases from J; bases unmatched to any gene: 10. Here the CDR3 reads CASKESGGRNTQYF. In DNA form, the CDR3 reads TGTGCCAGTAAAGAGAGCGGGGGTCGCAATACGCAGTATTTT. The full variable domain, rest sourced from reference TRBV19 and TRBJ2-3, is DGGITQSPKYLFRKEGQNVTLSCEQNLNHDAMYWYRQDPGQGLRLIYYSQIVNDFQKGDIAEGYSVSREKKESFPLTVTSAQKNPTAFYLCASKESGGRNTQYFGPGTRLTVL.

This sequence joins TRBV2 and TRBJ2-7; D not certain. The CDR3 is made up of 13 amino acids. The V and J ends lost 3 bases and 1 base respectively, with 7 bases between them. Germline-derived CDR1 and CDR2 are SNHLY and FYNNEI. This CDR3 reads CASSDGGSYEQYF. DNA for the CDR3: TGTGCCAGCAGTGATGGTGGTTCCTACGAGCAGTACTTC.

The CDR3 reads CATSDARDRAYEQYF. The CDR3 nucleotides read TGTGCCACCAGTGATGCCCGGGACAGGGCCTACGAGCAGTACTTC. The chain carries TRBV24-1 and TRBJ2-7, with 9 bases that match TRBD1. Trimming took 3 bases from V and 2 from J; bases not matched to a gene: 4. Germline V lookup: CDR1 KGHDR, CDR2 SFDVKD. CDR3 length equals 15 residues.

This clone was counted a few times. This sequence joins TRBV28 and TRBJ1-5; D gene ambiguous. The CDR3 has 16 residues. The germline CDR1 and CDR2 sequences are MDHEN and SYDVKM. V lost 5 bases, J lost 6 bases, and 20 bases lay in between. CDR3 in amino acids: CASSMQKGWSGQPQHF. CDR3 bases: TGTGCCAGCAGTATGCAAAAGGGATGGAGCGGTCAGCCCCAGCATTTT.

J is TRBJ2-5 and V is TRBV4-2; tentatively, D is TRBD1 (5 bases). The CDR3 is 14 residues long. The V gene lost 1 base and the J gene lost 5 bases, with 11 bases spanning the gap. The germline V gene has CDR1 LGHNA and CDR2 YNFKEQ. Here the CDR3 DNA reads TGTGCCAGCAGCCAAGCTCAGGGCGAGGAGACCCAGTACTTC. It translates to CASSQAQGEETQYF.

The gene calls are TRBV11-2 and TRBJ2-2; weak D call: TRBD2 (6 bases). This CDR3 comprises 15 residues. Per germline, CDR1 SGHAT and CDR2 FQNNGV. The V gene lost 3 bases and the J gene lost 6 bases, with 14 bases spanning the gap. The CDR3 protein is CASSLKAGGPGELFF. The CDR3 nucleotides are TGTGCCAGCAGCTTGAAAGCGGGCGGTCCCGGGGAGCTGTTTTTT.